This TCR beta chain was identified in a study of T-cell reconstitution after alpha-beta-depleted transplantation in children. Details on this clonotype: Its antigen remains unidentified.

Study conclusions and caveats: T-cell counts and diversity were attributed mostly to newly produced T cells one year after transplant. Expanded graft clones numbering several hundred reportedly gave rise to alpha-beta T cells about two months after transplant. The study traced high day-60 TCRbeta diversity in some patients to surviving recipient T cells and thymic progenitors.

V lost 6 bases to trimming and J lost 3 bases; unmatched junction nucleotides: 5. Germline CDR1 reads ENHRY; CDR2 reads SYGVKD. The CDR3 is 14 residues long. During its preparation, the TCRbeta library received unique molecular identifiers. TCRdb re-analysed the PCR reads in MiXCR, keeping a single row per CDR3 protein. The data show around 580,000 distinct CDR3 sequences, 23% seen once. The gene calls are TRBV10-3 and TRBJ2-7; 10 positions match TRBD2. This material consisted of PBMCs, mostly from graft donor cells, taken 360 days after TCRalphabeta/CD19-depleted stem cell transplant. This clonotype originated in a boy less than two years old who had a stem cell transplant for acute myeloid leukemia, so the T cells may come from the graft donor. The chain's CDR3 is CAIREPSGGYEQYF. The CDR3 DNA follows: TGTGCCATCAGAGAACCTAGCGGGGGCTACGAGCAGTACTTC.